This T cell receptor beta chain was recovered during a study of blood T cell repertoires in COVID-19. In the study overall: Samples representing acute and convalescent COVID-19 were sourced from the United States, Italy and Spain.

Authors' analysis steps: Using reference gene primer amplification, nucleated cell counts were estimated. Measured with immunoSEQ multiplex PCR; TCRdb has only the in-frame clones, and not every one. Clone size and V and J calls were adopted from that table, with D and trimming inferred from the DNA. In the table there are about 200,000 clones, roughly 90% of which are singletons. This clone was counted only a few times. CDR1 is SGHTA, CDR2 FQGNSA, per germline. Trimming cost V 1 base and J 2 bases; bases outside gene matches: 1. The CDR3 contains 15 residues. The TCR comes from a man in his forties or fifties with acute or convalescent COVID-19. What was sequenced was peripheral blood. V gene TRBV7-2 combines with J gene TRBJ1-5, with 8 bases matching TRBD1. The CDR3 DNA is TGTGCCAGCAGCTTAGTGACAGGGGGCAATCAGCCCCAGCATTTT. It is translated as CASSLVTGGNQPQHF.